These 3 T cell receptor beta chains came from one sample sequenced in a study of shared clonotypes between healthy human individuals. Measured with immunoSEQ multiplex PCR; TCRdb has only the in-frame clones, and not every one. The repertoire has some 630,000 clones, about two thirds of them found once; the top ten carry about 1.8%. Input material: memory CD4+ T cells sorted from blood. As for subset: CD45RA-negative fraction. The receptors were gathered from a woman in her twenties or thirties in good health.

The count of this clone is one. CDR3 loop: CASSDSQPHSYNEQFF. As DNA, the CDR3 is TGCGCCAGCAGTGACTCACAGCCGCACTCCTACAATGAGCAGTTCTTC. The chain employs TRBV10-1 and TRBJ2-1, with D unclear. Trimming pared 3 bases from V and 0 bases from J, leaving 12 bases between. CDR1 WNHNN and CDR2 SYGVQD come from the germline V gene (reference sequence). The CDR3 runs 16 residues.

A few counts support this clone. The rearrangement joins TRBV6-1 to TRBJ2-1; D is perhaps TRBD2 (5 bases). The CDR3 covers 15 residues. Trimming took 5 bases from V and 9 from J, leaving 20 bases between them. CDR1 is MNHNS, CDR2 SASEGT, per germline. This CDR3 is CASSPVGGVVGEQFF. CDR3 coding DNA: TGTGCCAGCAGTCCTGTCGGAGGAGTGGTGGGTGAGCAGTTCTTC.

This clone was detected ten times or more. This CDR3 is also generated by other DNA sequences in the sample. J is TRBJ2-7 and V is TRBV18; 13 bases line up with TRBD2. Germline CDR1 is KGHSH and CDR2 is LQKENI. The CDR3 loop spans 18 amino acids. J gave up 0 bases and V 1 base, and 6 bases lay outside the gene matches. In DNA form, the CDR3 reads TGTGCCAGCTCACCACAACTAGCGGGAGGGCCCCTCTCCTACGAGCAGTACTTC. Translated, it gives CASSPQLAGGPLSYEQYF.